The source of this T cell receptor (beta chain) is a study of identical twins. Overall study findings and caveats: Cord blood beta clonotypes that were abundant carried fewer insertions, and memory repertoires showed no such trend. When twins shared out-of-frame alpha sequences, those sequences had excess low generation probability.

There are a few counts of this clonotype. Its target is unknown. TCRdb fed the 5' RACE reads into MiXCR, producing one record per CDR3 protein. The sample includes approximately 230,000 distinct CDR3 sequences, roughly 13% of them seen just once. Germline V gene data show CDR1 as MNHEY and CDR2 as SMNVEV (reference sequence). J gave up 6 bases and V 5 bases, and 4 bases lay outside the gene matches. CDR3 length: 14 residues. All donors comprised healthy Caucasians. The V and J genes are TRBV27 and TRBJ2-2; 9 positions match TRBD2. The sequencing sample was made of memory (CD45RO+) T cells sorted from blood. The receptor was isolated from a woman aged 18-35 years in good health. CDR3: CASSISGRAGELFF. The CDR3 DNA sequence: TGTGCCAGCAGTATTAGCGGGAGAGCCGGGGAGCTGTTTTTT.